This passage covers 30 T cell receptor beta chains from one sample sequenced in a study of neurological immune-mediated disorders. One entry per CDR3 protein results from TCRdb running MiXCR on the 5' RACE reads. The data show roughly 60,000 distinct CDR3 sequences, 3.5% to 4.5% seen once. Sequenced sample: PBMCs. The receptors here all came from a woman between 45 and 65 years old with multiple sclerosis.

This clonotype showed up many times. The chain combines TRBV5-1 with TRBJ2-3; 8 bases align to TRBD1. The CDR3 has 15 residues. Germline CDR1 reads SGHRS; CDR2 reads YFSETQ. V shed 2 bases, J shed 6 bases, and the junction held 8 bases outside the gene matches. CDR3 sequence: CASSFGTGNTDTQYF. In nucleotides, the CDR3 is TGCGCCAGCAGCTTCGGGACAGGTAACACCGATACGCAGTATTTT. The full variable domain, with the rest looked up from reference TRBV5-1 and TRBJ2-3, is KAGVTQTPRYLIKTRGQQVTLSCSPISGHRSVSWYQQTPGQGLQFLFEYFSETQRNKGNFPGRFSGRQFSNSRSEMNVSTLELGDSALYLCASSFGTGNTDTQYFGPGTRLTVL.

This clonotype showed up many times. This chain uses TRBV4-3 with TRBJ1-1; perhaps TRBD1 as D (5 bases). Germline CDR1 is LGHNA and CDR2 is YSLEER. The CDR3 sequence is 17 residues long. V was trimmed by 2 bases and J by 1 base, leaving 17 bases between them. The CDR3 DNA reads TGCGCCAGCAGCCAAAATTGGGGACGTGGGCAGAACACTGAAGCTTTCTTT. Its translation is CASSQNWGRGQNTEAFF.

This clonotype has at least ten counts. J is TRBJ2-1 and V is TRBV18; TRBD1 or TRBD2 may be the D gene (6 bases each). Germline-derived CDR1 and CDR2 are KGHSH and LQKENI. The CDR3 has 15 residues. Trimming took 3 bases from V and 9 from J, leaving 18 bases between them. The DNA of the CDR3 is TGTGCCAGCTCACCCATACCCACAGGGCGGGGTGAGCAGTTCTTC. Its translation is CASSPIPTGRGEQFF.

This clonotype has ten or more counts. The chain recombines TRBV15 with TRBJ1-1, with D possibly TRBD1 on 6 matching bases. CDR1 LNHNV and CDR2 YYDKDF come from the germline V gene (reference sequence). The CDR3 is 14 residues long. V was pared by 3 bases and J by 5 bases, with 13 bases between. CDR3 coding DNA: TGTGCCACCAGCAGCCCTGGGGGGCGTACTGAAGCTTTCTTT. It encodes CATSSPGGRTEAFF.

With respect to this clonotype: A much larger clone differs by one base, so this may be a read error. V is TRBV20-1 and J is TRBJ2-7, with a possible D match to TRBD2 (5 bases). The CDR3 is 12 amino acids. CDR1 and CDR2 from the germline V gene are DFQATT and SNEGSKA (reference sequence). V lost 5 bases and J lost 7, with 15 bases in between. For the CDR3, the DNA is TGCAGTGCTTCGGGAAAGATGTCTGAGCAGTACTTC. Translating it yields CSASGKMSEQYF.

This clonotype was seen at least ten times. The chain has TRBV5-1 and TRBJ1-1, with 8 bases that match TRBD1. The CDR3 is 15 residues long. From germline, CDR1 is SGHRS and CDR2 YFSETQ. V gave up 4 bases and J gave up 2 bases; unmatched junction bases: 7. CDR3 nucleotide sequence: TGCGCCAGCAGCGTATCAGGGGGCACAAACACTGAAGCTTTCTTT. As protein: CASSVSGGTNTEAFF.

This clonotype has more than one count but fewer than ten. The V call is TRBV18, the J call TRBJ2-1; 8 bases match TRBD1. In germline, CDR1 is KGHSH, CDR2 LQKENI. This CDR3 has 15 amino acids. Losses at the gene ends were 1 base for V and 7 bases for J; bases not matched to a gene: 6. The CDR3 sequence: CASSPRGQVLNEQFF. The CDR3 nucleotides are TGTGCCAGCTCACCACGGGGACAGGTCTTAAATGAGCAGTTCTTC.

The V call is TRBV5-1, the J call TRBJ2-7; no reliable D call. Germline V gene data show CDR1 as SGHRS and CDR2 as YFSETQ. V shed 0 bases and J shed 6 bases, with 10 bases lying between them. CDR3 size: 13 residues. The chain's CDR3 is CASSLVSRAEQYF. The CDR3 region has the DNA TGCGCCAGCAGCTTGGTCTCTAGGGCCGAGCAGTACTTC.

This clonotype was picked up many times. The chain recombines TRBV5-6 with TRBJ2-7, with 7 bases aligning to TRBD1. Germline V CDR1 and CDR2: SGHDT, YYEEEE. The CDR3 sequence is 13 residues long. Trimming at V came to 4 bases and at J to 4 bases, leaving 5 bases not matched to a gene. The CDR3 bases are TGTGCCAGCAGCCGACAGGGCCATTACGAGCAGTACTTC. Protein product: CASSRQGHYEQYF.

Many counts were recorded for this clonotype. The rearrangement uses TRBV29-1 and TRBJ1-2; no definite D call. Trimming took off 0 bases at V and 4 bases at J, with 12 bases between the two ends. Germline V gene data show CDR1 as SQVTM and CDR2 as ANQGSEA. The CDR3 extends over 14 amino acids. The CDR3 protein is CSVEEESRTYGYTF. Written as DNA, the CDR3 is TGCAGCGTTGAAGAAGAGTCACGAACCTATGGCTACACCTTC.

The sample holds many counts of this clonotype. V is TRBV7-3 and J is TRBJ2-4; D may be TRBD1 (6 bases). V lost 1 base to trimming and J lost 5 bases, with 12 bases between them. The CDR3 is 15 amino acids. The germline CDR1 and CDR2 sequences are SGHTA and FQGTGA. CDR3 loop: CASSLNSGVENIQYF. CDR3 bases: TGTGCCAGCAGCTTAAATTCAGGGGTGGAAAACATTCAGTACTTC.

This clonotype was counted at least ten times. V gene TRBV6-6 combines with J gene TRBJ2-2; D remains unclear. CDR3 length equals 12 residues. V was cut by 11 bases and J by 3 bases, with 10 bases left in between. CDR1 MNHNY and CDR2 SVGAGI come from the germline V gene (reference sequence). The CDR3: CARGSDTGELFF. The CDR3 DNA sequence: TGTGCCCGCGGATCCGACACCGGGGAGCTGTTTTTT.

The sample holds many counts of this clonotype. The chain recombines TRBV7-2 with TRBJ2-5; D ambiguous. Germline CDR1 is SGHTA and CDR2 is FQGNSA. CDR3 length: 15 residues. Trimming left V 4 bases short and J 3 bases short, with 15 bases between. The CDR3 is CASSSMYIAEETQYF. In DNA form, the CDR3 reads TGTGCCAGCAGCTCAATGTATATCGCAGAAGAGACCCAGTACTTC.

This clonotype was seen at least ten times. The CDR3 region has the DNA TGTGCCATCAGTGATTTGAGTACGAGCGAGCAGTACTTC. It specifies CAISDLSTSEQYF. The rearrangement joins TRBV10-3 to TRBJ2-7; no reliable D call. CDR1 and CDR2 from the germline V gene are ENHRY and SYGVKD. CDR3 length equals 13 residues. Trimming removed 3 bases at V and 6 bases at J, with 12 bases between.

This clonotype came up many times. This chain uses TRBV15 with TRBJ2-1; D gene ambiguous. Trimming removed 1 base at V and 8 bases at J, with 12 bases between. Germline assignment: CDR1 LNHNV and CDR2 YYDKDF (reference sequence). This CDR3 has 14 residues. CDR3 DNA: TGTGCCACCAGCAGAGTAGCTAGTGTCGATGAGCAGTTCTTC. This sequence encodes CATSRVASVDEQFF.

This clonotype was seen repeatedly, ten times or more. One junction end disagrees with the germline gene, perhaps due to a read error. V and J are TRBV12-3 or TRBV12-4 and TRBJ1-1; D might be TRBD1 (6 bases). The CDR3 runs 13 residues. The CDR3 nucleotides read TGTGCCAGCAGTGTTACAGGGAACCCTGAAGCTTTCTTT. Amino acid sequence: CASSVTGNPEAFF.

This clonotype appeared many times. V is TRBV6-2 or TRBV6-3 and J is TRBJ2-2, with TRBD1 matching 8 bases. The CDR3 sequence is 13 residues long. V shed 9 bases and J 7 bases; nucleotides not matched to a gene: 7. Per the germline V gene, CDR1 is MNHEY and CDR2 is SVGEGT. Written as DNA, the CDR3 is TGTGCCAGTCGACAGGGGCTGGTCGGGGAGCTGTTTTTT. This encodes CASRQGLVGELFF.

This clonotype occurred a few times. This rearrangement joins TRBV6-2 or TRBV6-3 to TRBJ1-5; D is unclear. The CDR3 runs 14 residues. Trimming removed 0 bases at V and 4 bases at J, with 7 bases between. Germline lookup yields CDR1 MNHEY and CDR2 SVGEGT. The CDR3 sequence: CASSYSEINQPQHF. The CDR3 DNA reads TGTGCCAGCAGTTACTCAGAGATTAATCAGCCCCAGCATTTT.

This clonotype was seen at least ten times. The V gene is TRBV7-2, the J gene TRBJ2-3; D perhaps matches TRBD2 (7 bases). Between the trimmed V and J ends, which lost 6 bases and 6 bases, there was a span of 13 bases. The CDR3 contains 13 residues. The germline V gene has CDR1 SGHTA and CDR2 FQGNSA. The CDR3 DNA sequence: TGTGCCAGCAGGGGGGGGCTCCCCGATACGCAGTATTTT. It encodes CASRGGLPDTQYF.

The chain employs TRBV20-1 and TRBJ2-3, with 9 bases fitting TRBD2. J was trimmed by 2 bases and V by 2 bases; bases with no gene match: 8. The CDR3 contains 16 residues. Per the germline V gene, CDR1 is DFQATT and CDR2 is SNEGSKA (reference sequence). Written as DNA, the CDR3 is TGCAGTGCTAGAATCTTAGAGCGGGAGGACACAGATACGCAGTATTTT. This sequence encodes CSARILEREDTDTQYF.

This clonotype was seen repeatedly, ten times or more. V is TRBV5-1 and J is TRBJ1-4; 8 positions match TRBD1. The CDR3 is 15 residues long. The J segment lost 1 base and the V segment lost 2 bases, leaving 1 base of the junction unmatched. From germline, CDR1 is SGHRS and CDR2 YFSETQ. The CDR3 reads CASSLQGGTNEKLFF. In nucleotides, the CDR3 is TGCGCCAGCAGCTTACAGGGGGGAACTAATGAAAAACTGTTTTTT.

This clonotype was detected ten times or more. The CDR3 spells CASSLDGQGPSLNTGELFF. CDR3 in DNA: TGCGCCAGCAGCTTGGATGGACAGGGCCCGAGTTTGAACACCGGGGAGCTGTTTTTT. The V call is TRBV5-1, the J call TRBJ2-2; TRBD1 matches at 8 bases. J lost 1 base, V lost 0 bases, and 11 bases had no gene match. The CDR3 runs to 19 residues. The germline V gene encodes CDR1 SGHRS and CDR2 YFSETQ.

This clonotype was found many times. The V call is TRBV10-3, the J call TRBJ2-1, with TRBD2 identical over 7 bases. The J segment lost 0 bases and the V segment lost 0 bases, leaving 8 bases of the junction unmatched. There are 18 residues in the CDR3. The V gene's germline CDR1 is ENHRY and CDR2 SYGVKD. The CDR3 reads CAISESGGGMSSYNEQFF. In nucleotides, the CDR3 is TGTGCCATCAGTGAGTCGGGCGGGGGTATGAGCTCCTACAATGAGCAGTTCTTC.

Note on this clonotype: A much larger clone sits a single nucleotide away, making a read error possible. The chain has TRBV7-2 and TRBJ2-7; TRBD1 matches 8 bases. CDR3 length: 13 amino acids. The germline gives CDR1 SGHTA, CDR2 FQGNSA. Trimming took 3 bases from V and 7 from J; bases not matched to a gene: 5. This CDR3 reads CASSLQGAKEQYF. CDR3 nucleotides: TGTGCCAGCAGCTTGCAGGGGGCCAAAGAGCAGTACTTC.

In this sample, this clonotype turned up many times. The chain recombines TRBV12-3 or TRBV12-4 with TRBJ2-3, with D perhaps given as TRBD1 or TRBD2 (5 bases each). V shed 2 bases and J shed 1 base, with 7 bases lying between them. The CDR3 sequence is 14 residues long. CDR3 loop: CASSLRGGTDTQYF. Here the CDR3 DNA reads TGTGCCAGCAGTTTAAGAGGGGGCACAGATACGCAGTATTTT.

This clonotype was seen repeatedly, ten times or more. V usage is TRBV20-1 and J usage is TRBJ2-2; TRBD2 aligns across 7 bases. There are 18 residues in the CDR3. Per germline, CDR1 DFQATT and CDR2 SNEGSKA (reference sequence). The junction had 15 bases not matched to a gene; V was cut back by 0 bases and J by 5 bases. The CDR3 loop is CSARDLAGEGAFTGELFF. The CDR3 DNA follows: TGCAGTGCTAGAGATCTGGCGGGGGAGGGCGCTTTTACCGGGGAGCTGTTTTTT.

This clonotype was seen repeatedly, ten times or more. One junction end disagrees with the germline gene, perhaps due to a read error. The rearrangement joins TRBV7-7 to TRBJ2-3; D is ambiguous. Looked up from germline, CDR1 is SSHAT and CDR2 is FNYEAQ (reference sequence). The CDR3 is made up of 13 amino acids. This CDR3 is CASSLRTRDTQYF. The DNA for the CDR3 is TGTGCTAGCAGCTTAAGGACGCGGGATACGCAGTATTTT.

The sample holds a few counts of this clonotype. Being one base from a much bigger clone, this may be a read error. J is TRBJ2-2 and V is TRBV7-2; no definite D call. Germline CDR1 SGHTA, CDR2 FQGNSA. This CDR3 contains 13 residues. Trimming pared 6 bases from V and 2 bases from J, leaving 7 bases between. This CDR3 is CASRQLNTGELFF. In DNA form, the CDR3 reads TGTGCCAGCAGACAGTTAAACACCGGGGAGCTGTTTTTT. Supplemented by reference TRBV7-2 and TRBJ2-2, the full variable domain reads GAGVSQSPSNKVTEKGKDVELRCDPISGHTALYWYRQSLGQGLEFLIYFQGNSAPDKSGLPSDRFSAERTGGSVSTLTIQRTQQEDSAVYLCASRQLNTGELFFGEGSRLTVL.

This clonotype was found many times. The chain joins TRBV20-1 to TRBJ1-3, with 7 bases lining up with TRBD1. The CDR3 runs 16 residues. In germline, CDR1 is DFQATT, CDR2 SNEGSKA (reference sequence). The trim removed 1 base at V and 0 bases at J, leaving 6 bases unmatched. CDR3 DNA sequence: TGCAGTGCTAGAGGCGACAGGGCGATCTCTGGAAACACCATATATTTT. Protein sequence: CSARGDRAISGNTIYF.

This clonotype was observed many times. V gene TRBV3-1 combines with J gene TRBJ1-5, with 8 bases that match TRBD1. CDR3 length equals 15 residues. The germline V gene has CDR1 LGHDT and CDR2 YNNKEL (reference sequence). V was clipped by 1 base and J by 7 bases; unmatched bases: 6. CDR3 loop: CASSQGQGARQPQHF. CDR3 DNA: TGTGCCAGCAGCCAAGGGCAGGGGGCTCGACAGCCCCAGCATTTT.